In its sample, the clone carrying this T cell receptor (beta chain) was seen a few times. The sample originates from a study of blood T cell repertoires in COVID-19. Study at large: Samples of COVID-19 (acute and convalescent) were obtained from the United States, Italy and Spain. T cells, B-cell-depleted T cells, or PBMCs provided the cDNA or gDNA that served as material.

Profiling relied on immunoSEQ multiplex PCR, and the TCRdb table lists in-frame clones only, not all of them. Among around 94,000 clones listed, 86% were seen once. This receptor was obtained from a man at least 80 years old with acute or convalescent COVID-19. Input material: peripheral blood.

DNA of the CDR3: TGTGCCACCACCGGGACTAACTACGAGCAGTACTTC. This gives the protein CATTGTNYEQYF. The chain couples TRBV6-5 to TRBJ2-7; 7 nucleotides line up with TRBD2. V shed 10 bases and J 3 bases; nucleotides not matched to a gene: 6. In germline, CDR1 is MNHEY, CDR2 SVGAGI. The length of the CDR3 is 12 residues.